The clone carrying this T cell receptor beta chain was seen at least ten times. Its antigen is unknown. Time point noted: newly diagnosed GD, antithyroid drugs for less than 3 months. The TCR library was prepared using RNA isolated from PBMCs. CDR1 and CDR2 (germline): MNHEY, SMNVEV (reference sequence). The CDR3 extends over 21 amino acids. Between the trimmed V and J ends, which lost 4 bases and 7 bases, there was a span of 34 bases. This sample was taken from a study of regulatory T cells in long-lasting Graves disease. Building the TCR beta libraries relied on iRepertoire HTBI primers, and CDR3 regions underwent Arm-PCR. MiXCR, applied by TCRdb to the multiplex PCR reads, yields one record per CDR3 protein. The data contain under 700,000 distinct CDR3 sequences, 15% to 20% of them singletons. Study-level points and caveats: Persistent disease was associated with favored TRBV28 usage and with favored use of TRBJ1-2 and TRBJ2-5.

Separately, the same data were catalogued under a study of T cells in Graves' hyperthyroidism and ophthalmopathy.

The TCR sequence derives from a woman aged 35 to 60 with Graves disease. V usage is TRBV27 and J usage is TRBJ1-4; possibly TRBD1 for D (6 bases). This specimen consisted of peripheral blood mononuclear cells (PBMCs), obtained at new diagnosis, from a patient treated with antithyroid drugs. CDR3: CASSSHRLGPTIFWGREKLFF. As DNA, the CDR3 is TGTGCCAGCAGTTCTCACCGATTAGGTCCTACAATATTCTGGGGGCGTGAAAAACTGTTTTTT.